Below, 7 T cell receptor beta chains from the same sample are listed, as sequenced in a study of control samples from healthy donors and cancer patients (dated by TCRdb to about 2020). Library creation used the immunoSEQ multiplex PCR assay. The immuneACCESS repertoire file appears here via TCRdb, limited to in-frame rearrangements. These files lack a portion of the clones; in checked studies, under half of the deficit traces to unresolved V genes, and the cause of the others is not known. The sample table holds roughly 150,000 clones, of which around 90% were seen once. Jointly, the top ten make up 1.5% to 2% of the sample. Sequencing used blood. These receptors originate from a man aged 18-30 years in good health.

This chain joins TRBV29-1 and TRBJ2-7; 8 bases agree with TRBD1. The CDR3 is 12 amino acids. V gave up 6 bases and J gave up 5 bases; unmatched junction bases: 6. Germline CDR1 SQVTM, CDR2 ANQGSEA. CDR3: CSVRTGRNEQYF. The CDR3 nucleotides read TGCAGCGTCCGGACAGGGAGAAACGAGCAGTACTTC.

The sample holds one count of this clone. This chain's CDR3 is CASSREGQLSYEQYF. CDR3 nucleotides: TGTGCCAGCAGCCGAGAGGGACAGCTTTCCTACGAGCAGTACTTC. This chain uses TRBV28 with TRBJ2-7, with 7 bases that match TRBD1. CDR1 is MDHEN and CDR2 is SYDVKM in the germline V gene. CDR3 length: 15 residues. V was clipped by 6 bases and J by 1 base; unmatched bases: 9.

The rearrangement uses TRBV2 and TRBJ2-5; TRBD2 matches 10 bases. Germline CDR1 is SNHLY and CDR2 is FYNNEI. The CDR3 sequence is 14 residues long. J lost 5 bases, V lost 8 bases, and 8 bases had no gene match. The CDR3 reads CASRTAGGMETQYF. The CDR3 DNA is TGTGCCAGCCGAACAGCGGGGGGGATGGAGACCCAGTACTTC.

The V and J genes are TRBV5-1 and TRBJ1-6; unclear D gene. The CDR3 spans 14 residues. V lost 4 bases, J lost 5 bases, and 10 bases lay in between. From germline, CDR1 is SGHRS and CDR2 YFSETQ. The CDR3 sequence is CASSPDGNNSPLHF. CDR3 in DNA: TGCGCCAGCAGCCCGGACGGGAATAATTCACCCCTCCACTTT.

This clone appeared a single time. CDR3 DNA sequence: TGTGCCAGCAGTTATAGGCGACATAAGACAGAGAACACCGGGGAGCTGTTTTTT. Its translation: CASSYRRHKTENTGELFF. This rearrangement joins TRBV6-2 or TRBV6-3 to TRBJ2-2, with D maybe TRBD1 (5 bases). The CDR3 runs to 18 residues. Trimming cost V 3 bases and J 1 base, with 18 bases left between them. Per germline, CDR1 MNHEY and CDR2 SVGEGT.

J is TRBJ2-3 and V is TRBV5-1; TRBD2 agrees at 7 bases. The CDR3 sequence is 15 residues long. The J segment lost 2 bases and the V segment lost 1 base, leaving 4 bases of the junction unmatched. Germline V CDR1 and CDR2: SGHRS, YFSETQ. This CDR3 is CASSLRGDSTDTQYF. CDR3 in DNA: TGCGCCAGCAGCTTGCGGGGGGACTCCACAGATACGCAGTATTTT.

This chain joins TRBV19 and TRBJ2-5; 9 bases align to TRBD1. The CDR3 contains 15 residues. Germline CDR1 LNHDA, CDR2 SQIVND (reference sequence). Trimming took 5 bases from V and 7 from J; bases not matched to a gene: 11. CDR3 sequence: CASSEGTGRLLTQYF. CDR3 nucleotides: TGTGCCAGTAGTGAAGGGACAGGGCGGCTCCTGACCCAGTACTTC.